Listed here are 22 T cell receptor beta chains from one sample, sequenced in a study of human T cells and chemical hapten exposure. Stated time point: healthy volunteer bleed at 2 weeks. The authors extracted total RNA from unfractionated whole blood. TCRdb reanalysed the RACE reads using MiXCR and keeps one entry per CDR3 protein. The table lists about 93,000 distinct CDR3 sequences, roughly 8% of them singletons. Material for sequencing was whole blood. The source is a female donor in good health. Some clones in this sample may be carry-over from other donors' samples.

This clonotype has ten or more counts. The chain is built from TRBV3-1 and TRBJ2-5; 11 bases are a match to TRBD2. The V segment lost 4 bases and the J segment 3 bases; nucleotides outside the gene matches: 4. The CDR3 has 15 residues. Looked up from germline, CDR1 is LGHDT and CDR2 is YNNKEL (reference sequence). In nucleotides, the CDR3 is TGTGCCAGCAGCCTAGCGGGAGGGCCAGAAGAGACCCAGTACTTC. This encodes CASSLAGGPEETQYF.

The chain joins TRBV29-1 to TRBJ1-1; D ambiguous. The CDR3 is made up of 10 amino acids. Germline V gene data show CDR1 as SQVTM and CDR2 as ANQGSEA. The V gene lost 7 bases and the J gene lost 2 bases, with 5 bases spanning the gap. The CDR3 reads CSAINTEAFF. The DNA of the CDR3 is TGCAGCGCTATTAACACTGAAGCTTTCTTT.

CDR3 sequence (DNA): TGTGCCAGCAGCTTATTAAGGCTAGCGGGACGCACAGATACGCAGTATTTT. It yields the protein CASSLLRLAGRTDTQYF. V and J are TRBV7-2 and TRBJ2-3; 9 bases align to TRBD2. CDR1 is SGHTA and CDR2 is FQGNSA in the germline V gene. The CDR3 consists of 17 residues. V gave up 2 bases and J gave up 1 base; unmatched junction bases: 7.

This clonotype came up many times. The rearrangement uses TRBV19 and TRBJ2-1, with TRBD2 identical over 11 bases. Germline V lookup: CDR1 LNHDA, CDR2 SQIVND (reference sequence). J gave up 7 bases and V 4 bases, and 6 bases lay outside the gene matches. The CDR3 length is 15 residues. Here the CDR3 reads CASSRSSGRMNEQFF. CDR3 bases: TGTGCCAGTAGTAGGTCTAGCGGGAGGATGAATGAGCAGTTCTTC. The full variable domain, rest sourced from reference TRBV19 and TRBJ2-1, is DGGITQSPKYLFRKEGQNVTLSCEQNLNHDAMYWYRQDPGQGLRLIYYSQIVNDFQKGDIAEGYSVSREKKESFPLTVTSAQKNPTAFYLCASSRSSGRMNEQFFGPGTRLTVL.

This clonotype was seen at least ten times. The rearrangement uses TRBV12-5 and TRBJ2-3; the D is unclear. This CDR3 is built from 13 residues. CDR1 and CDR2 (germline): LGHNT, FRNRAP. Trimming removed 2 bases at V and 1 base at J, with 4 bases between. The DNA of the CDR3 is TGTGCTAGTGGTTTGATCGGCACAGATACGCAGTATTTT. It codes for CASGLIGTDTQYF.

This clonotype has a count of ten or more. The chain couples TRBV7-2 to TRBJ2-1, with 8 bases matching TRBD1. J lost 13 bases, V lost 4 bases, and 6 bases had no gene match. Germline V gene data show CDR1 as SGHTA and CDR2 as FQGNSA. CDR3 length: 12 residues. The CDR3 spells CASSYRQGFQFF. The CDR3 bases are TGTGCCAGCAGCTATCGACAGGGGTTCCAGTTCTTC.

This chain uses TRBV6-6 with TRBJ2-1, with 11 nucleotides matching TRBD2. Germline V gene sequence: CDR1 MNHNY, CDR2 SVGAGI (reference sequence). This CDR3 comprises 13 residues. After removal of 9 bases from V and 7 bases from J, the junction contained 5 bases not matched to a gene. The CDR3 nucleotides read TGTGCCAGTCTAACTAGCGGGGGTAATGAGCAGTTCTTC. Amino acids: CASLTSGGNEQFF.

This clonotype was counted ten times or more. The rearrangement joins TRBV6-2 or TRBV6-3 to TRBJ2-2; possible D gene TRBD2, 5 bases. Germline CDR1 reads MNHEY; CDR2 reads SVGEGT. This CDR3 has 15 residues. With 5 bases removed from V and 5 bases from J, the gap between germline ends came to 15 bases. CDR3 sequence: CASSLGNTETGELFF. CDR3 nucleotides: TGTGCCAGCAGTCTCGGGAATACGGAGACCGGGGAGCTGTTTTTT.

The J gene is TRBJ2-2, the V gene TRBV12-3 or TRBV12-4, with D unresolved. V was trimmed by 5 bases and J by 3 bases, leaving 10 bases between them. The CDR3 consists of 14 residues. CDR3 nucleotides: TGTGCCAGCAGTCTGTCTAGGGACACCGGGGAGCTGTTTTTT. Translation gives CASSLSRDTGELFF.

This sequence joins TRBV12-3 or TRBV12-4 and TRBJ2-2; D is unclear. CDR3 length: 16 residues. V shed 2 bases and J shed 3 bases, with 13 bases lying between them. The CDR3 sequence is CASSLPTRGDTGELFF. As DNA, the CDR3 is TGTGCCAGCAGTTTACCCACGCGTGGGGACACCGGGGAGCTGTTTTTT.

This chain links TRBV20-1 with TRBJ1-6, with unresolved D. Germline V gene data show CDR1 as DFQATT and CDR2 as SNEGSKA (reference sequence). CDR3 size: 13 residues. Trimming removed 5 bases from V and 9 bases from J, with 14 bases in between. The CDR3 sequence: CSASEQIGSPLHF. The DNA of the CDR3 is TGCAGTGCTTCTGAACAAATTGGTTCACCCCTCCACTTT.

This clonotype was detected many times. This rearrangement joins TRBV28 to TRBJ1-6; D not certain. Per germline, CDR1 MDHEN and CDR2 SYDVKM. The CDR3 consists of 14 residues. Trimming cost V 5 bases and J 6 bases, with 11 bases left between them. The CDR3 here is CASSAFQINSPLHF. Here the CDR3 DNA reads TGTGCCAGCAGTGCATTTCAGATTAATTCACCCCTCCACTTT.

This clonotype was seen repeatedly, ten times or more. J is TRBJ2-7 and V is TRBV29-1; tentative D call: TRBD2 (5 bases). Germline V CDR1 and CDR2: SQVTM, ANQGSEA. The CDR3 is made up of 16 amino acids. The germline V and J ends were trimmed by 3 bases and 1 base, with 19 bases remaining between them. CDR3 DNA sequence: TGCAGCGTTGAGTCGCCTAGCATGGGTGTATCCTACGAGCAGTACTTC. This translates into CSVESPSMGVSYEQYF.

This clonotype was seen ten or more times. The chain joins TRBV11-2 to TRBJ1-6; possibly TRBD1 for D (6 bases). Germline V gives CDR1 SGHAT, CDR2 FQNNGV. V was clipped by 5 bases and J by 3 bases, with 11 bases between them. The CDR3 covers 15 residues. The CDR3 spells CASSRLDSYNSPLHF. The CDR3 nucleotides read TGTGCCAGCAGCCGTTTGGACAGCTATAATTCACCCCTCCACTTT. Full variable domain (outside the CDR3, taken from reference TRBV11-2 and TRBJ1-6): EAGVAQSPRYKIIEKRQSVAFWCNPISGHATLYWYQQILGQGPKLLIQFQNNGVVDDSQLPKDRFSAERLKGVDSTLKIQPAKLEDSAVYLCASSRLDSYNSPLHFGNGTRLTVT.

The rearrangement joins TRBV20-1 to TRBJ2-7; 10 nucleotides align to TRBD1. This CDR3 is 14 amino acids long. Germline CDR1 is DFQATT and CDR2 is SNEGSKA (reference sequence). The CDR3 here is CSQERTGGTYEQYF. The CDR3 nucleotides are TGCAGCCAGGAGAGGACAGGGGGGACCTACGAGCAGTACTTC.

This rearrangement joins TRBV5-1 to TRBJ2-2; D is ambiguous. This CDR3 region has 16 residues. V was clipped by 0 bases and J by 0 bases, with 9 bases between them. From germline, CDR1 is SGHRS and CDR2 YFSETQ. In DNA form, the CDR3 reads TGCGCCAGCAGCTTGGTCCTTGCCGCGAACACCGGGGAGCTGTTTTTT. As protein: CASSLVLAANTGELFF.

The genes are TRBV28 and TRBJ1-1; D unclear. The germline V gene encodes CDR1 MDHEN and CDR2 SYDVKM. This CDR3 has 13 residues. Trimming left V 3 bases short and J 1 base short, with 6 bases between. The chain's CDR3 is CASSFPRNTEAFF. DNA for the CDR3: TGTGCCAGCAGTTTCCCCAGGAACACTGAAGCTTTCTTT.

This chain uses TRBV13 with TRBJ1-1, with D possibly TRBD1 on 5 matching bases. Germline V gives CDR1 PRHDT, CDR2 FYEKMQ (reference sequence). Trimming stripped 3 bases from V and 3 bases from J, with 8 bases between. CDR3 length: 13 residues. CDR3 DNA: TGTGCCAGCAGCTTGGGGCGATACACTGAAGCTTTCTTT. This gives the protein CASSLGRYTEAFF. Drawing the rest from reference TRBV13 and TRBJ1-1, the complete variable domain is AAGVIQSPRHLIKEKRETATLKCYPIPRHDTVYWYQQGPGQDPQFLISFYEKMQSDKGSIPDRFSAQQFSDYHSELNMSSLELGDSALYFCASSLGRYTEAFFGQGTRLTVV.

This clonotype was detected many times. The chain uses TRBV7-2 and TRBJ1-6; D remains unclear. Germline CDR1 reads SGHTA; CDR2 reads FQGNSA. The V and J ends lost 3 bases and 0 bases respectively, with 6 bases between them. The CDR3 is made up of 15 amino acids. The CDR3 is CASSLATSYNSPLHF. The DNA of the CDR3 is TGTGCCAGCAGCTTGGCGACCTCCTATAATTCACCCCTCCACTTT.

The table lists this clonotype with a few counts. The genes are TRBV2 and TRBJ2-3; weak D call: TRBD2 (5 bases). CDR3 length: 13 residues. Germline V CDR1 and CDR2: SNHLY, FYNNEI. V gave up 4 bases and J gave up 12 bases, with 17 bases separating them. The DNA of the CDR3 is TGTGCCAGCAGTGGGACTCCCCCGGCTCGACAGTATTTT. Amino acids: CASSGTPPARQYF.

The sample holds a few counts of this clonotype. J is TRBJ2-2 and V is TRBV5-1; D is unclear. The ends were cut back, 4 bases at V and 4 bases at J, with 8 bases in the middle. Germline CDR1 is SGHRS and CDR2 is YFSETQ. The CDR3 totals 13 residues. The CDR3 DNA sequence: TGCGCCAGCAGCCCTGCAGTCACCGGGGAGCTGTTTTTT. Translating gives CASSPAVTGELFF.

This clonotype was detected only a few times. The V gene is TRBV21-1, the J gene TRBJ2-1; the table names TRBD2, a call not compared with the DNA. TRBV21-1 is marked as a pseudogene. The CDR3 loop spans 15 amino acids. The CDR3 bases are TGTGCCAGCAGCTTTAGCGGGAGGGCCCACAATGAGCAGTTCTTC. It yields the protein CASSFSGRAHNEQFF.